The rows below give T cell receptor beta chains drawn from one sample of a study of blood T cell repertoires in COVID-19. TCRdb keeps only in-frame clones here, not all; method: immunoSEQ multiplex PCR. This sample has around 200,000 clones, with approximately 86% found just once. The sequencing sample was made of peripheral blood. The receptor source for this set is a man between 65 and 85 years old with acute or convalescent COVID-19. Each CDR3 is given with its conserved first and last residue. The D gene is left open where the match is weak. Only part of the rows carry a size: once, few, many, or a class if the clone is expanded.

.,TRBJ2-3,TRBV5-6,.,CASSAAGGGTDTQYF,TGTGCCAGCAGCGCCGCCGGGGGAGGTACAGATACGCAGTATTTT
.,TRBJ2-7,TRBV5-5,once,CASSLSRASSYEQYF,TGTGCCAGCAGCTTGAGCAGGGCCAGCTCCTACGAGCAGTACTTC
TRBD2,TRBJ2-2,TRBV11-1,.,CASSPQLAGATGELFF,TGTGCCAGCAGCCCTCAACTAGCGGGAGCGACCGGGGAGCTGTTTTTT
TRBD2,TRBJ2-7,TRBV18,.,CASSRRTSGSYEQYF,TGTGCCAGCTCACGTAGGACTAGCGGGTCCTACGAGCAGTACTTC
TRBD1,TRBJ1-5,TRBV27,.,CASSLWIIQTGDNQPQHF,TGTGCCAGCAGTTTATGGATCATTCAGACAGGGGATAATCAGCCCCAGCATTTT
.,TRBJ2-7,TRBV30,.,CAWSVPPIYGQYF,TGTGCCTGGAGTGTACCACCGATCTATGGGCAGTACTTC
TRBD1,TRBJ2-4,TRBV11-2,few,CASSSRQGRDIQYF,TGTGCCAGCAGCTCACGACAGGGGAGAGACATTCAGTACTTC
.,TRBJ2-2,TRBV9,.,CASSVDQAGTGELFF,TGTGCCAGCAGCGTAGACCAAGCGGGCACCGGGGAGCTGTTTTTT
.,TRBJ1-2,TRBV12-3/TRBV12-4,.,CASSPGAQGGYTF,TGTGCCAGCAGCCCCGGCGCTCAGGGAGGCTACACCTTC
.,TRBJ1-1,TRBV5-1,few,CASSLVQGSNTEAFF,TGCGCCAGCAGCTTGGTTCAGGGGTCGAACACTGAAGCTTTCTTT
TRBD1,TRBJ2-6,TRBV9,.,CASSLQGAGGANVLTF,TGTGCCAGCAGCCTACAGGGGGCGGGCGGGGCCAACGTCCTGACTTTC
TRBD2,TRBJ2-1,TRBV4-2,.,CASSQGLAGPDEQFF,TGTGCCAGCAGCCAAGGACTAGCGGGCCCCGATGAGCAGTTCTTC
.,TRBJ1-6,TRBV7-2,.,CASSLGRDSPLHF,TGTGCCAGCAGCTTAGGGAGGGATTCACCCCTCCACTTT
TRBD1,TRBJ1-4,TRBV2,.,CAGRDRADGLFF,TGTGCCGGCCGGGACAGGGCCGATGGACTGTTTTTT
.,TRBJ1-2,TRBV18,few,CASSQRAQAEKGYTF,TGTGCCAGCTCACAGCGGGCCCAGGCAGAAAAAGGCTACACCTTC
.,TRBJ2-1,TRBV24-1,.,CATSGSREAVYNEQFF,TGTGCCACCAGTGGCTCACGGGAAGCCGTCTACAATGAGCAGTTCTTC